The next 27 T cell receptor beta chains were all read from a single sample in a study of T cells expressing NK-cell markers. TCRdb re-called the 5' RACE reads and catalogs CDR3 proteins one per entry, DNA excluded. The sample holds 500,000 to 700,000 distinct CDR3 sequences. Sample: blood T cells: a sorted CD56 or NKG2C T cell subset, CD4+ or CD8+ T cells, or bulk PBMC T cells (not recorded which). The receptors shown here come from a man between 18 and 35 years old in good health.

The rearrangement links TRBV20-1 to TRBJ2-7; there is no DNA to check the TCRdb D call of TRBD2. Germline CDR1 is DFQATT and CDR2 is SNEGSKA (reference sequence). The CDR3 length is 16 residues. CDR3 sequence: CSARGISGHRPPEQYF.

The chain employs TRBV20-1 and TRBJ1-5. CDR1 is DFQATT and CDR2 is SNEGSKA in the germline V gene (reference sequence). The CDR3 consists of 13 residues. The CDR3 loop is CSAIKGPNQPQHF.

The chain uses TRBV28 and TRBJ2-5; TCRdb lists TRBD2, though no DNA is available to test this call. Germline lookup yields CDR1 MDHEN and CDR2 SYDVKM. The CDR3 length is 15 residues. CDR3 protein: CASSLQRRIQETQYF.

This sequence joins TRBV25-1 and TRBJ1-5; TCRdb names TRBD1, which stays unverified in the absence of DNA. The length of the CDR3 is 15 residues. CDR1 is MGHDK, CDR2 SYGVNS, per germline. Here the CDR3 reads CASSDSSRGDQPQHF.

The chain carries TRBV27 and TRBJ2-1; TCRdb's assignment of TRBD2 cannot be checked, as there is no DNA. CDR1 is MNHEY, CDR2 SMNVEV, per germline (reference sequence). The CDR3 totals 15 residues. The CDR3: CASSLDSHLYNEQFF.

The CDR3 loop reads CASSAGLSTSYEQYF. The chain joins TRBV5-1 to TRBJ2-7; TCRdb returns TRBD1, unconfirmable since there is no DNA. The germline V gene encodes CDR1 SGHRS and CDR2 YFSETQ. The CDR3 covers 15 residues.

V is TRBV5-6 and J is TRBJ2-5. This CDR3 contains 15 residues. Per germline, CDR1 SGHDT and CDR2 YYEEEE. CDR3 sequence reads: CASSLSGSGWQTQYF.

V and J are TRBV5-5 and TRBJ2-1; TCRdb reports TRBD2, a call that lacks DNA to check it against. The CDR3 length is 14 residues. CDR1 is SGHKS, CDR2 YYEKEE, per germline (reference sequence). CDR3 protein: CASSFRADYNEQFF.

The CDR3 loop is CASSLGSGVDEQFF. The chain recombines TRBV7-2 with TRBJ2-1; TCRdb's D gene call, TRBD2, goes unchecked for lack of DNA. The CDR3 extends over 14 amino acids. CDR1 and CDR2 from the germline V gene are SGHTA and FQGNSA.

The chain combines TRBV29-1 with TRBJ2-5; lacking DNA, the TRBD1 call made by TCRdb goes unchecked. The CDR3 totals 12 residues. Germline V lookup: CDR1 SQVTM, CDR2 ANQGSEA. CDR3 protein: CSGGGLQETQYF.

This chain links TRBV11-2 with TRBJ2-1; TCRdb designates TRBD2, a call that cannot be tested without DNA. CDR3 length equals 15 residues. Per the germline V gene, CDR1 is SGHAT and CDR2 is FQNNGV. The CDR3 protein is CASSPYRDWTGEQFF.

The rearrangement uses TRBV6-5 and TRBJ2-1; the TCRdb D gene call, TRBD2, has no DNA to confirm it. Germline values: CDR1 MNHEY, CDR2 SVGAGI. CDR3 length: 15 residues. The CDR3 sequence: CASSYGTSGPDEQFF.

The gene calls are TRBV6-1 and TRBJ2-3; no DNA is available, so the TRBD2 call from TCRdb remains unchecked. This CDR3 contains 12 residues. CDR1 is MNHNS and CDR2 is SASEGT in the germline V gene. This chain's CDR3 is CASSVTSGTQYF.

The rearrangement joins TRBV11-2 to TRBJ2-7. This CDR3 is built from 12 residues. Germline CDR1 is SGHAT and CDR2 is FQNNGV. This chain's CDR3 is CASSFERTEQYF.

The V call is TRBV5-5, the J call TRBJ2-1; TCRdb names TRBD1, which stays unverified in the absence of DNA. This CDR3 comprises 13 residues. Germline-derived CDR1 and CDR2 are SGHKS and YYEKEE (reference sequence). This CDR3 is CASSLRVGGKQFF.

This chain's CDR3 is CASSFDRPISGANVLTF. The V and J genes are TRBV7-8 and TRBJ2-6; TCRdb returns TRBD1, unconfirmable since there is no DNA. Germline V gives CDR1 SGHVS, CDR2 FQNEAQ. There are 17 residues in the CDR3. The variable domain in full, completed from reference TRBV7-8 and TRBJ2-6, reads GAGVSQSPRYKVAKRGQDVALRCDPISGHVSLFWYQQALGQGPEFLTYFQNEAQLDKSGLPSDRFFAERPEGSVSTLKIQRTQQEDSAVYLCASSFDRPISGANVLTFGAGSRLTVL.

CDR3 residues: CASSPGTGRRDEQFF. The rearrangement links TRBV2 to TRBJ2-1; lacking DNA, the TRBD1 call made by TCRdb goes unchecked. The CDR3 length is 15 residues. Germline V gene data show CDR1 as SNHLY and CDR2 as FYNNEI.

The chain combines TRBV7-2 with TRBJ2-7; the D call of TRBD1 rests on TCRdb alone, since no DNA is present to check it. Germline CDR1 SGHTA, CDR2 FQGNSA. This CDR3 spans 12 amino acids. CDR3 sequence reads: CASSIRGYEQYF.

The genes are TRBV7-9 and TRBJ1-5; TCRdb's D call of TRBD1 is untestable without DNA. Germline CDR1 reads SEHNR; CDR2 reads FQNEAQ (reference sequence). The CDR3 runs to 16 residues. The CDR3 protein is CASSLGAGTSNQPQHF. Filled out from reference TRBV7-9 and TRBJ1-5, the complete variable domain reads DTGVSQNPRHKITKRGQNVTFRCDPISEHNRLYWYRQTLGQGPEFLTYFQNEAQLEKSRLLSDRFSAERPKGSFSTLEIQRTEQGDSAMYLCASSLGAGTSNQPQHFGDGTRLSIL.

The rearrangement uses TRBV12-3 or TRBV12-4 and TRBJ1-2; the TRBD1 assignment by TCRdb is unverifiable without DNA. The CDR3 runs to 13 residues. CDR3 residues: CASSLRGSNGYTF.

The rearrangement uses TRBV7-9 and TRBJ1-1; TCRdb names TRBD1, which stays unverified in the absence of DNA. The CDR3 contains 17 residues. Germline CDR1 and CDR2: SEHNR and FQNEAQ (reference sequence). CDR3: CASSLATGAGGYTEAFF.

The chain couples TRBV6-1 to TRBJ2-7; the D call of TRBD1 rests on TCRdb alone, since no DNA is present to check it. The germline V gene has CDR1 MNHNS and CDR2 SASEGT. The CDR3 is 13 residues long. The CDR3 spells CASRRTGGYEQYF.

The chain links TRBV19 to TRBJ2-3. The CDR3 spans 13 residues. The V gene's germline CDR1 is LNHDA and CDR2 SQIVND (reference sequence). This CDR3 reads CASRGYFSDTQYF.

The chain couples TRBV20-1 to TRBJ2-3; TCRdb reports TRBD1, a call that lacks DNA to check it against. There are 15 residues in the CDR3. Germline lookup yields CDR1 DFQATT and CDR2 SNEGSKA (reference sequence). Here the CDR3 reads CSAGPLAGVGDTQYF.

The chain combines TRBV4-3 with TRBJ2-7; the TRBD2 assignment by TCRdb is unverifiable without DNA. The CDR3 has 15 amino acids. Germline CDR1 reads LGHNA; CDR2 reads YSLEER. CDR3 region: CASSQRLEGDYEQYF.

CDR3 protein: CASSIGLAGVTDTQYF. This chain joins TRBV5-5 and TRBJ2-3; no DNA is available, so the TRBD2 call from TCRdb remains unchecked. Germline V gene lookup returns CDR1 SGHKS and CDR2 YYEKEE (reference sequence). The CDR3 loop spans 16 amino acids.

CDR3 sequence reads: CASSPQGFGYTF. The V call is TRBV28, the J call TRBJ1-2. This CDR3 is built from 12 residues. Germline V lookup: CDR1 MDHEN, CDR2 SYDVKM.